Detailed here is one T cell receptor beta chain. Its antigen is unknown. TCRdb's copy holds only in-frame clones and misses some; the assay was immunoSEQ multiplex PCR. The data show about a million clones, approximately 80% seen once. This sample was taken from a study of shared clonotypes between healthy human individuals. The study, taken as a whole, reports: Unshared clonotypes carried lower generation probabilities than those common to all four donors.

The CDR3 spans 15 residues. In germline, CDR1 is GTSNPN, CDR2 SVGIG (reference sequence). Trimming cost V 1 base and J 0 bases, with 9 bases left between them. V usage is TRBV30 and J usage is TRBJ1-4; D not resolved. This clonotype was obtained from a man aged 18-30 years in good health. Sequencing was performed on memory CD4+ T cells sorted from blood. Documented subset: CD45RA-negative fraction. CDR3 sequence (DNA): TGTGCCTGGAGTGGGGCGGCTGCAACTAATGAAAAACTGTTTTTT. It yields the protein CAWSGAAATNEKLFF.